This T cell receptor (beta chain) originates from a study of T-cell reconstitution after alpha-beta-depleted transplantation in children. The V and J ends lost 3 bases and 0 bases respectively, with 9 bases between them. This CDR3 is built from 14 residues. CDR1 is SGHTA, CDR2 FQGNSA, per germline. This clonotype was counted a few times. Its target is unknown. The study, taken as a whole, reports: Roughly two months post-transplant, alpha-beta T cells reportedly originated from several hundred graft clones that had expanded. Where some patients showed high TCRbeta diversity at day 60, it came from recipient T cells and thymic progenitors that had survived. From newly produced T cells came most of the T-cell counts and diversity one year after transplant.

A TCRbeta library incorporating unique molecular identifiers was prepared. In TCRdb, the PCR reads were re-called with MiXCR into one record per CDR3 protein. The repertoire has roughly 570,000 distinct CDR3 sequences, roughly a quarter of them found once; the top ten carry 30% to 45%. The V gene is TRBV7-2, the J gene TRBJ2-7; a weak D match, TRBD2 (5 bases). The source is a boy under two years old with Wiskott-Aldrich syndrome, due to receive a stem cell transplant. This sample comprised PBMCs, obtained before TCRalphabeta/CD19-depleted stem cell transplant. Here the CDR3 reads CASSLDFPSYEQYF. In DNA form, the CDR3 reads TGTGCCAGCAGCTTGGACTTCCCCTCCTACGAGCAGTACTTC.